Listed below are T cell receptor beta chains from one sample, sequenced in a study of blood T cell repertoires in COVID-19. Method: immunoSEQ multiplex PCR; TCRdb's copy keeps in-frame clones and lacks some. The table includes 150,000 to 200,000 clones, almost 80% detected once. Sequenced material: peripheral blood. These TCRs come from a man aged 60 to 69 with active or convalescent COVID-19. Each CDR3 is given with its conserved first and last residue. Fields, in order: J gene, D gene, V gene, CDR3 length, clone size, CDR3 DNA, CDR3 protein. D genes are given only for firm matches. Where a row states a size, it is once, few, many or the class of an expanded clone; other rows omit it.

TRBJ2-7 TRBD2 TRBV9 13 - TGTGCCAGCAGCGTAGAAGCGGGAGACGAGCAGTACTTC CASSVEAGDEQYF
TRBJ1-5 - TRBV5-5 13 - TGTGCCAGCAGCTTGGCGGTCGTTCAGCCCCAGCATTTT CASSLAVVQPQHF
TRBJ2-7 TRBD2 TRBV18 19 - TGTGCCAGCTCACCATCTGGAGGGGGGCTAGGACTAGCGGGCCACGAGCAGTACTTC CASSPSGGGLGLAGHEQYF
TRBJ2-1 - TRBV5-1 20 - TGCGCCAGCAGCCCGCAGGCGGGGGCAGGGGGCGGCTTCTCCTACAATGAGCAGTTCTTC CASSPQAGAGGGFSYNEQFF
TRBJ2-3 - TRBV7-6 15 - TGTGCCAGCAGCCTCAGCGCACTTAGCACAGATACGCAGTATTTT CASSLSALSTDTQYF
TRBJ2-2 TRBD2 TRBV19 17 - TGTGCCAGTATGGGTCCGAGCGGGATGCCGAACACCGGGGAGCTGTTTTTT CASMGPSGMPNTGELFF
TRBJ1-6 - TRBV19 17 - TGTGCCAGTAGTATAGCTGGACAGCTCGGATGGGGTTCACCCCTCCACTTT CASSIAGQLGWGSPLHF
TRBJ2-7 - TRBV5-6 14 - TGTGCCAGCAATAGTTGGCGGCTTGCCTACGAGCAGTACTTC CASNSWRLAYEQYF
TRBJ2-3 TRBD1 TRBV5-4 14 - TGTGCCAGCAGCGTCGGACAGGGGCAAGATACGCAGTATTTT CASSVGQGQDTQYF
TRBJ1-2 - TRBV7-5 10 - TGTGCCAGAATCTACTATGGCTACACCTTC CARIYYGYTF
TRBJ1-3 - TRBV6-1 17 - TGTGCCAGCAGTGAAGATTTGCTACAGAGCTCTGGAAACACCATATATTTT CASSEDLLQSSGNTIYF
TRBJ2-3 TRBD1 TRBV28 15 few TGTGCCAGCAGCCAAAGATCCGGGACAGGGCGACCGCAGTATTTT CASSQRSGTGRPQYF
TRBJ2-2 - TRBV11-3 16 - TGTGCCAGCAGTCCCTCGGTGGGAGGATTGACCGGGGAGCTGTTTTTT CASSPSVGGLTGELFF
TRBJ1-3 - TRBV29-1 13 - TGCAGCGTTGAAGATCCCCCATTTGACACCATATATTTT CSVEDPPFDTIYF
TRBJ1-3 TRBD1 TRBV28 15 - TGTGCCAGCAGCTTTACACAGGGGTCTGGAAACACCATATATTTT CASSFTQGSGNTIYF
TRBJ2-7 TRBD1 TRBV28 17 - TGTGCCAGCAGTTTTCCCCTTCGGGACAGGAGGACCTACGAGCAGTACTTC CASSFPLRDRRTYEQYF
TRBJ1-1 - TRBV7-2 15 - TGTGCCAGCAGCGCGGTGACAGGTAGGAACACTGAAGCTTTCTTT CASSAVTGRNTEAFF
TRBJ2-5 TRBD1 TRBV24-1 13 - TGTGCCACCAGCAGACAGGGCGGGGAGACCCAGTACTTC CATSRQGGETQYF
TRBJ2-4 TRBD1 TRBV28 14 - TGTGCCAGCAGCCTCCAGAACAGGGGCTGGATTCAGTACTTC CASSLQNRGWIQYF
TRBJ2-3 - TRBV6-2/TRBV6-3 14 - TGTGCCAGCAGTTACTCCATTAAGCCAGATACGCAGTATTTT CASSYSIKPDTQYF
TRBJ1-2 - TRBV5-1 13 - TGCGCCAGCAGCCCCCGGCGGGGGACAAGCTACACCTTC CASSPRRGTSYTF
TRBJ2-5 TRBD2 TRBV15 16 - TGTGCCACCAGCAGAGATTTATCGGGAGGAGGTGAGACCCAGTACTTC CATSRDLSGGGETQYF
TRBJ2-4 - TRBV6-4 14 - TGTGCCAGCATCAGGGGAGTTTCTAAAAACATTCAGTACTTC CASIRGVSKNIQYF
TRBJ2-7 TRBD1 TRBV5-5 17 once TGTGCCAGCAGCTTCTCACTTGTTAGGACAGGGGGCAACGAGCAGTACTTC CASSFSLVRTGGNEQYF
TRBJ2-5 TRBD2 TRBV5-1 13 - TGCGCCAGCAGCTTGGCGGGGGGAGAGACCCAGTACTTC CASSLAGGETQYF
TRBJ2-7 - TRBV19 16 - TGTGCCAGTAGTACCACCGGACGGCAGGGATCCTACGAGCAGTACTTC CASSTTGRQGSYEQYF
TRBJ2-3 - TRBV19 18 - TGTGCCAGTAGCCCCAGGTACCGACAGGCGGCGTCCACAGATACGCAGTATTTT CASSPRYRQAASTDTQYF
TRBJ2-7 - TRBV10-2 15 - TGCGCCAGCAGTCAACACCGACAGGCTACCTACGAGCAGTACTTC CASSQHRQATYEQYF
TRBJ2-7 TRBD2 TRBV2 16 - TGTGCCAGCAGTGAAGCTCAACCGGGACTACGCTACGAGCAGTACTTC CASSEAQPGLRYEQYF
TRBJ2-2 TRBD2 TRBV6-2/TRBV6-3 16 - TGTGCCAGCAGCCGGACTAGCGGGAGTAGGACCGGGGAGCTGTTTTTT CASSRTSGSRTGELFF
TRBJ1-1 - TRBV7-9 11 once TGTGCCAGCAGCCCCGCCCGGGAAGCTTTCTTT CASSPAREAFF
TRBJ2-7 TRBD2 TRBV5-4 13 few TGTGCCAGCAGCTCCGGACTAGCCTACGAGCAGTACTTC CASSSGLAYEQYF
TRBJ2-7 - TRBV28 14 - TGTGCCAGCAGTCCGGCCCTAAAAGACAGGGAGCAGTACTTC CASSPALKDREQYF
TRBJ2-4 - TRBV6-2/TRBV6-3 15 - TGTGCCAGCAGTGGACCGACCCGGGGTGAAAACATTCAGTACTTC CASSGPTRGENIQYF
TRBJ2-3 - TRBV28 16 - TGTGCCAGCAGTTTCAGCGGGCGCTCTAGCACAGATACGCAGTATTTT CASSFSGRSSTDTQYF
TRBJ1-2 TRBD1 TRBV28 14 - TGTGCCAGCAGTCCGGGACAGGGAGGTCGAGGCTACACCTTC CASSPGQGGRGYTF
TRBJ1-4 - TRBV4-1 19 - TGCGCCAGCAGCCAAGAAATAGGTGGGGCGGAAGCAACTAATGAAAAACTGTTTTTT CASSQEIGGAEATNEKLFF
TRBJ2-2 TRBD1 TRBV28 13 - TGTGCCACCGGAGACAGGGCCCACGGGGAGCTGTTTTTT CATGDRAHGELFF
TRBJ2-7 - TRBV28 12 - TGTGCCAGCAGTTTATCCGGTGGCGAGCAGTACTTC CASSLSGGEQYF
TRBJ2-7 TRBD2 TRBV7-2 14 once TGTGCCAGCAGCTTATTTAGCGGGGGATACGAGCAGTACTTC CASSLFSGGYEQYF